This TCR beta chain was documented in a study of T cells in Graves' hyperthyroidism and ophthalmopathy. There are many counts of this clonotype. RNA transcripts served as the template for amplifying TCR beta CDR3 regions. Initially, a first-round RT-PCR of the TCR CDR3 employed the HTBI primer set. TCRdb redid the calling of the multiplex PCR reads with MiXCR, one entry per CDR3 protein. The repertoire includes 750,000 to 900,000 distinct CDR3 sequences, about 38% of them detected once, and around 9.3% sits in the top ten. The germline CDR1 and CDR2 sequences are SEHNR and FQNEAQ (reference sequence). The CDR3 consists of 15 residues. Trimming shortened V by 0 bases and J by 2 bases, and 10 bases separated the two germline ends.

V usage is TRBV7-9 and J usage is TRBJ2-5; either TRBD1 or TRBD2 may supply D (5 bases each). The sample was blood. This TCR came from a man aged 18 to 29 with Graves' hyperthyroidism. The DNA of the CDR3 is TGTGCCAGCAGCTTAGCGCAGGGAGAACAAGAGACCCAGTACTTC. Its translation is CASSLAQGEQETQYF.